What follows describes a single TCR beta chain. These data come from a study of blood T cell repertoires in COVID-19. Those who participated ranged in age from about 18 to 95 years and resided in about two dozen US areas. Researchers sorted participants into cohorts using their self-reported clinical history. Source study methods: Reference gene primer amplification gave estimated nucleated cell counts. Sequenced by immunoSEQ multiplex PCR; TCRdb stores in-frame clones only, minus some. V, J and clone size were drawn from that table, and D and trimming were deduced from the DNA. The profile shows about 270,000 clones, approximately 91% of them singletons. The CDR3 consists of 15 residues. J gave up 6 bases and V 2 bases, and 4 bases lay outside the gene matches. CDR1 and CDR2 (germline): MNHEY, SVGAGI.

Sample: PBMCs or T cells enriched from blood (not recorded which). The chain links TRBV6-5 to TRBJ2-1, with TRBD2 identical over 10 bases. The clonotype was recovered from a woman in her thirties or forties with acute COVID-19. The CDR3 spells CASSYGGLASNEQFF. CDR3 sequence (DNA): TGTGCCAGCAGTTACGGGGGACTAGCGAGCAATGAGCAGTTCTTC.